A selection of T cell receptor beta chains follows, all from one sample in a study of CD8+ T cells in alopecia areata. Here immunoSEQ multiplex PCR was the method, and the copy in TCRdb shows in-frame clones only, minus some. Among about 200,000 clones, roughly 66% were seen once, and the ten largest hold 1%. The sample consisted of CD4+ T cells sorted from blood, taken at week 24, from a patient treated with tofacitinib. The source is a human donor with alopecia areata. CDR3s include the opening cysteine and the closing phenylalanine or tryptophan. D genes are given only for firm matches. Some rows have no size entry. The others give once, few or many, or a class for an expanded clone.

clone_size,v_call,j_call,d_call,cdr3_length,cdr3_nt,cdr3_aa
.,TRBV6-5,TRBJ2-3,.,13,TGTGCCAGCAGTACGTTCGGCACAGATACGCAGTATTTT,CASSTFGTDTQYF
.,TRBV29-1,TRBJ1-2,.,13,TGCAGCGTTGAGTTAGGATTTGACTATGGCTACACCTTC,CSVELGFDYGYTF
once,TRBV6-6,TRBJ2-3,.,14,TGTGCCAGCAGCCGGACAGTTAGCACAGATACGCAGTATTTT,CASSRTVSTDTQYF
few,TRBV30,TRBJ2-1,.,12,TGTGCCTGGAGTCTGTCGGGTAGTGAGCAGTTCTTC,CAWSLSGSEQFF
.,TRBV6-1,TRBJ1-6,.,14,TGTGCCAGCAGTGAAGCGCCAGCGGATTCACCCCTCCACTTT,CASSEAPADSPLHF
once,TRBV25-1,TRBJ2-1,.,16,TGTGCCAGCAGTGAAATTGGTACTAGCTCCTACAATGAGCAGTTCTTC,CASSEIGTSSYNEQFF
.,TRBV2,TRBJ2-5,.,14,TGTGCCAGCAGTGGTTTTGGGACTCGGGAGACCCAGTACTTC,CASSGFGTRETQYF
.,TRBV30,TRBJ1-6,TRBD1,15,TGTGCCTGGAGCCGCCCGACAGGGATCAGTTCACCCCTCCACTTT,CAWSRPTGISSPLHF
few,TRBV30,TRBJ1-1,.,11,TGTGCCTGGGGTCCGGGCACTGAAGCTTTCTTT,CAWGPGTEAFF
.,TRBV7-2,TRBJ2-7,TRBD1,15,TGTGCCAGCAGCTTAGTGGGACAGATGTCCTACGAGCAGTACTTC,CASSLVGQMSYEQYF
.,TRBV2,TRBJ2-5,TRBD1,14,TGTGCCAGCAGTACGGGCAGGGGGCGAGAGACCCAGTACTTC,CASSTGRGRETQYF
.,TRBV7-2,TRBJ2-6,.,15,TGTGCCAGCAGTCCGACAGGTACCGGGGCCAACGTCCTGACTTTC,CASSPTGTGANVLTF
.,TRBV29-1,TRBJ1-2,.,14,TGCAGCGTTGAACGGATGCAGGCCCTGGGTGGCTACACCTTC,CSVERMQALGGYTF
.,TRBV7-9,TRBJ2-7,.,16,TGTGCCAGCACCGTAGACTTGACCTCTCACCCGTACGAGCAGTACTTC,CASTVDLTSHPYEQYF
.,TRBV29-1,TRBJ1-2,TRBD1,12,TGCAGCGTTAGAGGACAGGGAGTTGGCTACACCTTC,CSVRGQGVGYTF
.,TRBV27,TRBJ1-2,.,14,TGTGCCAGCAGTTCTGGGTTAGGGAACTATGGCTACACCTTC,CASSSGLGNYGYTF
few,TRBV5-1,TRBJ1-2,TRBD1,15,TGCGCCAGCAGCGGAAGCGGGACAGGGATGTATGGCTACACCTTC,CASSGSGTGMYGYTF
.,TRBV6-5,TRBJ1-2,.,16,TGTGCCAGCAGTTACACCAGATTGGGGCCGCACTATGGCTACACCTTC,CASSYTRLGPHYGYTF
.,TRBV30,TRBJ1-2,.,11,TGTGCCTGGAGTGACTCCTATGGCTACACCTTC,CAWSDSYGYTF
.,TRBV11-1,TRBJ2-2,.,13,TGTGCCAGCACTTACAGGCGAACCGGGGAGCTGTTTTTT,CASTYRRTGELFF
few,TRBV11-2,TRBJ2-2,.,13,TGTGCCAGCAGCTTAGGCTACACCGGGGAGCTGTTTTTT,CASSLGYTGELFF
many,TRBV7-2,TRBJ2-3,.,14,TGTGCCAGCAGCTTAGTAGGGAGCACAGATACGCAGTATTTT,CASSLVGSTDTQYF
few,TRBV7-2,TRBJ2-1,.,15,TGTGCCAGCAGCTTAGTGGCTAGCGAGTTTGATGAGCAGTTCTTC,CASSLVASEFDEQFF
.,TRBV29-1,TRBJ1-1,.,16,TGCAGCGTTGAAGAGGACCGGAGAGGCGGGGGCACTGAAGCTTTCTTT,CSVEEDRRGGGTEAFF
.,TRBV30,TRBJ1-1,.,11,TGTGCCTGGAGTGACGGGACACGGACTTTCTTT,CAWSDGTRTFF
.,TRBV7-9,TRBJ1-6,.,18,TGTGCCAGCAGCTTAGGAGCGGGTTTAACCTCCTATAATTCACCCCTCCACTTT,CASSLGAGLTSYNSPLHF